This T cell receptor beta chain was captured in a study of cytomegalovirus exposure and HLA in healthy donors. As regards this clone: Its antigen is still unknown.

Study findings and constraints: In a later analysis, an Asian-associated ancestry cluster reportedly showed fewer N-insertions than the approximately 700-donor mean. Later analysis found that TCR beta chains associated with HLA were more clonally expanded than other, equally common chains.

Trimming removed 8 bases from V and 6 bases from J; junction bases left unmatched: 9. This CDR3 has 14 residues. Germline assignment: CDR1 MGHRA and CDR2 YSYEKL. The PCR ran on 60 Vbeta and 13 Jbeta primers. Profiled with immunoSEQ multiplex PCR; TCRdb holds only in-frame clones, not every one. The table has about 190,000 clones, around 80% seen once. The TCR was taken from a young woman in good health and CMV-seropositive. The rearrangement links TRBV4-1 to TRBJ2-1, with 8 bases that match TRBD2. Sequencing used PBMCs. The CDR3 DNA reads as TGCGCCAGCGCGGGGGTAGCGGGGCCCAATGAGCAGTTCTTC. Amino acids: CASAGVAGPNEQFF.